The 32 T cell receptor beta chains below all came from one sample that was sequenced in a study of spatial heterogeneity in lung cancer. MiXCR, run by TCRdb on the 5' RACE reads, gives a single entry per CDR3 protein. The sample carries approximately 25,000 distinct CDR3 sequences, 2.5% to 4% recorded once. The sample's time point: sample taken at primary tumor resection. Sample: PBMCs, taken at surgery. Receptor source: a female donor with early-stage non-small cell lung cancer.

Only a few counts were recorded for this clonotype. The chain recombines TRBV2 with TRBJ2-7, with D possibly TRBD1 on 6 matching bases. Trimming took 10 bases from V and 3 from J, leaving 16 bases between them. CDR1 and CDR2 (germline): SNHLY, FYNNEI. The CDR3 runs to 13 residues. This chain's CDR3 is CATRWDTYYEQYF. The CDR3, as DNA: TGTGCCACGCGCTGGGACACCTACTACGAGCAGTACTTC. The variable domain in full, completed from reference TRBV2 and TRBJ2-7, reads EPEVTQTPSHQVTQMGQEVILRCVPISNHLYFYWYRQILGQKVEFLVSFYNNEISEKSEIFDDQFSVERPDGSNFTLKIRSTKLEDSAMYFCATRWDTYYEQYFGPGTRLTVT.

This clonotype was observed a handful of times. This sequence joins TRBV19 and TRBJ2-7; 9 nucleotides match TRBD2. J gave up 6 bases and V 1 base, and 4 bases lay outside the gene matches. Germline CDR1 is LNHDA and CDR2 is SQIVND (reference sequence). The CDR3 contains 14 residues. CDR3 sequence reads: CASSIASGMGEQYF. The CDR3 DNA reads TGTGCCAGTAGTATAGCTAGCGGGATGGGCGAGCAGTACTTC.

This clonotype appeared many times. CDR3 protein: CASRGQALSGANVLTF. CDR3 sequence (DNA): TGCGCCAGCAGGGGACAGGCCCTCTCTGGGGCCAACGTCCTGACTTTC. The chain carries TRBV5-1 and TRBJ2-6, with 8 bases lining up with TRBD1. The V gene end was trimmed by 5 bases and the J gene end by 0 bases; junction bases not matched to a gene: 4. The CDR3 extends over 16 amino acids. CDR1 SGHRS and CDR2 YFSETQ come from the germline V gene. Together with reference TRBV5-1 and TRBJ2-6, the CDR3 gives the full variable domain: KAGVTQTPRYLIKTRGQQVTLSCSPISGHRSVSWYQQTPGQGLQFLFEYFSETQRNKGNFPGRFSGRQFSNSRSEMNVSTLELGDSALYLCASRGQALSGANVLTFGAGSRLTVL.

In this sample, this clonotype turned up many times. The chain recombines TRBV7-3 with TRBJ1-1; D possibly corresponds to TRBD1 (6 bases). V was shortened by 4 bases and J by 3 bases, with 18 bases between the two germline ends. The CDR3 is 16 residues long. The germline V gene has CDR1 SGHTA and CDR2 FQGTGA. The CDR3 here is CASSSVGGGTDTEAFF. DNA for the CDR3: TGTGCCAGCAGCTCAGTAGGCGGGGGCACGGACACTGAAGCTTTCTTT.

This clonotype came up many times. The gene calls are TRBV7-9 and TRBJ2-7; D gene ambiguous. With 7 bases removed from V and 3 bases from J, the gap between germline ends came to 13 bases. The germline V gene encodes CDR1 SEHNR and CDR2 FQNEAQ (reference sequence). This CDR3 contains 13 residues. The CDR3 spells CASTLDGGYEQYF. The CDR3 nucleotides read TGTGCCAGCACCCTGGACGGTGGCTACGAGCAGTACTTC.

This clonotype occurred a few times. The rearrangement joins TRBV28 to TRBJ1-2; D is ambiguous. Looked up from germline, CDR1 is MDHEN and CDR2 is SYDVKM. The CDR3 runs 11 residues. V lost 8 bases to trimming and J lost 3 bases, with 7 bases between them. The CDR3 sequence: CASLGYYGYTF. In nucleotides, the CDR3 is TGTGCCAGCCTCGGTTACTATGGCTACACCTTC.

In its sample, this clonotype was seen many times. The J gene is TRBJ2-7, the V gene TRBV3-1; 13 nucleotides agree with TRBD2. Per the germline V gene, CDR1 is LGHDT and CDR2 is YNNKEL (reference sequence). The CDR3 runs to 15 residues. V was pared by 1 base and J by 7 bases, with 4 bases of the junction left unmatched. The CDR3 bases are TGTGCCAGCAGCCAAGGGACTAGCGGGAGCCTGGAGCAGTACTTC. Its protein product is CASSQGTSGSLEQYF.

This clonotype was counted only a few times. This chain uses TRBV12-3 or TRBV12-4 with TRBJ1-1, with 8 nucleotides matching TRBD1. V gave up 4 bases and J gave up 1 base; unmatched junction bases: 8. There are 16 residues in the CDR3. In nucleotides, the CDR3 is TGTGCCAGCAGTTCCCGGACAGGGCGAGGGAACACTGAAGCTTTCTTT. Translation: CASSSRTGRGNTEAFF.

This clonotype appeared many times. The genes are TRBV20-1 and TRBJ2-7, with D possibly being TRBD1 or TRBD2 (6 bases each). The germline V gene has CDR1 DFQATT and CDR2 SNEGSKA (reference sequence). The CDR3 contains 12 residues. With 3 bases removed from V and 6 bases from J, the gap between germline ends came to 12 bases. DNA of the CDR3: TGCAGTGCTAGGGCGGGACAAAGCGAGCAGTACTTC. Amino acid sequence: CSARAGQSEQYF.

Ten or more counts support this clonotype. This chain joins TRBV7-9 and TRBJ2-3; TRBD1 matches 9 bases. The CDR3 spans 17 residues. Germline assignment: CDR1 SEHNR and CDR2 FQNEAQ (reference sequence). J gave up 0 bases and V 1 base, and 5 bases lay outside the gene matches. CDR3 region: CASSLGTGAASTDTQYF. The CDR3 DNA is TGTGCCAGCAGCTTAGGGACAGGGGCGGCTAGCACAGATACGCAGTATTTT.

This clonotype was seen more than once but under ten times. The CDR3: CSARDLSRTHSTDTQYF. In DNA, the CDR3 is TGCAGTGCTAGAGATCTCTCGCGGACCCATAGCACAGATACGCAGTATTTT. This chain uses TRBV20-1 with TRBJ2-3; D unclear. Germline V gene sequence: CDR1 DFQATT, CDR2 SNEGSKA (reference sequence). This CDR3 has 17 residues. The V and J ends lost 0 bases and 0 bases respectively, with 16 bases between them.

The CDR3 bases are TGCGCCAGCAGCCAAGCCCTCGGGGAGTCCTACGAGCAGTACTTC. Its protein is CASSQALGESYEQYF. V and J are TRBV4-1 and TRBJ2-7; the D gene is possibly TRBD2 (5 bases). V dropped 1 base and J dropped 1 base, with 11 bases sitting between them. The CDR3 is 15 residues long. Germline assignment: CDR1 MGHRA and CDR2 YSYEKL.

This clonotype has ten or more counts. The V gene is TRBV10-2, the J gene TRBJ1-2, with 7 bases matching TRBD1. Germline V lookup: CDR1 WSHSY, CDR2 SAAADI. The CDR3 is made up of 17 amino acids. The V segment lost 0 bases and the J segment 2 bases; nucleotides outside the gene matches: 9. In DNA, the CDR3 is TGCGCCAGCAGTGAGTCCCTCACAGGGGACTACAACTATGGCTACACCTTC. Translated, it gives CASSESLTGDYNYGYTF.

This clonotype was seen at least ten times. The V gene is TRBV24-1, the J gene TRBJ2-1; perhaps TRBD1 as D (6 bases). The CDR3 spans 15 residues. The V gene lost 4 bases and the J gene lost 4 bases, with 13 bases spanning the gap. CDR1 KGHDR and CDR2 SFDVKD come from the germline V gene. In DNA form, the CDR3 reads TGTGCCACCAGTGACCGGACAGCAGTGTACAATGAGCAGTTCTTC. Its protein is CATSDRTAVYNEQFF.

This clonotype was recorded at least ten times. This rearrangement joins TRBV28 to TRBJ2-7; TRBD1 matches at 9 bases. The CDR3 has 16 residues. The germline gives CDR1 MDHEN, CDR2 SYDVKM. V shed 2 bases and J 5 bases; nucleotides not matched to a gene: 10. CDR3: CASSLGGTGGEHEQYF. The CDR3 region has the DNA TGTGCCAGCAGTTTAGGTGGAACAGGGGGCGAGCACGAGCAGTACTTC.

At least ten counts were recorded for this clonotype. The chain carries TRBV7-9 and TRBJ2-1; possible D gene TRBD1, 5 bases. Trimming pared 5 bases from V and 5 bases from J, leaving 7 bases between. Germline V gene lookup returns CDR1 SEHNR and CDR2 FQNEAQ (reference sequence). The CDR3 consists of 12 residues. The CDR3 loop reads CASSVGDNEQFF. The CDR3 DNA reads TGTGCCAGCAGCGTAGGGGACAATGAGCAGTTCTTC.

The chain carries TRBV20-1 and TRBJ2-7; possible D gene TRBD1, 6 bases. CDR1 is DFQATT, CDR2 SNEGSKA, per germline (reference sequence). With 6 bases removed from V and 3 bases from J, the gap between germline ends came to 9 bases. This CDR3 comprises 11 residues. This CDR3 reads CSARGGYEQYF. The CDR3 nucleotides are TGCAGTGCCAGGGGCGGCTACGAGCAGTACTTC.

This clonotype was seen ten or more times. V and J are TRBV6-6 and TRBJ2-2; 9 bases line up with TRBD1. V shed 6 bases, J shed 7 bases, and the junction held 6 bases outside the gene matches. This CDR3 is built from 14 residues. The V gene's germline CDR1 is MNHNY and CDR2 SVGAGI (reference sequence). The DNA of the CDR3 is TGTGCCAGCAGGGGGACAGGGCGAAGCGGGGAGCTGTTTTTT. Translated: CASRGTGRSGELFF.

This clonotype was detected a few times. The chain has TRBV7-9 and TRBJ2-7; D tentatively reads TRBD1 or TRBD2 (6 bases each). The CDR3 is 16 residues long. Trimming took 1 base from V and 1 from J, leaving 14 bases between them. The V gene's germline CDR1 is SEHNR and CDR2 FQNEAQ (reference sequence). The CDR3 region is CASSLGRGLRSYEQYF. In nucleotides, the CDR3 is TGTGCCAGCAGCTTAGGGAGGGGGTTAAGGTCCTACGAGCAGTACTTC.

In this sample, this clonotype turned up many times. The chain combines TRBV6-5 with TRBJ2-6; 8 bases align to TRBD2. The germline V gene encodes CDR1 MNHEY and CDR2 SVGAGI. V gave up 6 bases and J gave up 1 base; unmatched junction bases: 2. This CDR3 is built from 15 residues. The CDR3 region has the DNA TGTGCCAGCAGCCGCGGGGGGTCTGGGGCCAACGTCCTGACTTTC. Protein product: CASSRGGSGANVLTF.

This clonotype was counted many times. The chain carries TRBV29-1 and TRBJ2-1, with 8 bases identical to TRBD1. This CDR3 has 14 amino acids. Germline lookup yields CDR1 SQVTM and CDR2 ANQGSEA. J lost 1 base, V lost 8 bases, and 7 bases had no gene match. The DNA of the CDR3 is TGCAGCCTGGTGGACAGGGAATCCTACAATGAGCAGTTCTTC. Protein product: CSLVDRESYNEQFF.

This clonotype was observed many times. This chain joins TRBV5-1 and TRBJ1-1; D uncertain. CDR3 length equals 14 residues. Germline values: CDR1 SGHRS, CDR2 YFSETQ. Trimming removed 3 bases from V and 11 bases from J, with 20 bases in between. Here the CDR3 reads CASSWGRTQKIAFF. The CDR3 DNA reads TGCGCCAGCAGCTGGGGTCGTACCCAAAAGATTGCTTTCTTT. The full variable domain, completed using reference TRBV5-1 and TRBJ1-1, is KAGVTQTPRYLIKTRGQQVTLSCSPISGHRSVSWYQQTPGQGLQFLFEYFSETQRNKGNFPGRFSGRQFSNSRSEMNVSTLELGDSALYLCASSWGRTQKIAFFGQGTRLTVV.

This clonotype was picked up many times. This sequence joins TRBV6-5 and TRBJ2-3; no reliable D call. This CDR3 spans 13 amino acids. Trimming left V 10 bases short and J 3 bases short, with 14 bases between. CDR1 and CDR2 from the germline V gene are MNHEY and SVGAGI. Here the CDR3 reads CATTNHGTDTQYF. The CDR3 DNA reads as TGTGCCACGACAAACCACGGGACAGATACGCAGTATTTT.

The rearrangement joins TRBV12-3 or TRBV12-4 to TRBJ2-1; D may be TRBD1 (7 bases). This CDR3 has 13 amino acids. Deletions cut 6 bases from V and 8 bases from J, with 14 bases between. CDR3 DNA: TGTGCCAGCAGCCAGGGGGGCGGCTATGAGCAGTTCTTC. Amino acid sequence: CASSQGGGYEQFF.

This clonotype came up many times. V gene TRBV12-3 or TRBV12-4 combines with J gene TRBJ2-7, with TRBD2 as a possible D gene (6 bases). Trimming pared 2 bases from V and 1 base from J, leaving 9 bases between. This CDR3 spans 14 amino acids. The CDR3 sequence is CASSLRDLSYEQYF. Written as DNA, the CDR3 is TGTGCCAGCAGTTTACGGGACTTGTCCTACGAGCAGTACTTC.

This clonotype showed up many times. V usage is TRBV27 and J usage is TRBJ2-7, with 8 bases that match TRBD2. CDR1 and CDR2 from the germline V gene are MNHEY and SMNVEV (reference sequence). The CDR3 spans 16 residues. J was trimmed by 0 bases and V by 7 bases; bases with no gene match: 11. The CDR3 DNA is TGTGCCAGCAAATGGGGAGCGGGAGCGAACTCCTACGAGCAGTACTTC. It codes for CASKWGAGANSYEQYF.

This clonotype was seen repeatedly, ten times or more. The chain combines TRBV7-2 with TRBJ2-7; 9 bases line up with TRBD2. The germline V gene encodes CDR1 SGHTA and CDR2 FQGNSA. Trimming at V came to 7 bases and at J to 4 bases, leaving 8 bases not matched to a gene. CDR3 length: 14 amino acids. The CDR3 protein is CASTKVSGSYEQYF. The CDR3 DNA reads TGTGCCAGCACCAAGGTTAGCGGGAGTTACGAGCAGTACTTC.

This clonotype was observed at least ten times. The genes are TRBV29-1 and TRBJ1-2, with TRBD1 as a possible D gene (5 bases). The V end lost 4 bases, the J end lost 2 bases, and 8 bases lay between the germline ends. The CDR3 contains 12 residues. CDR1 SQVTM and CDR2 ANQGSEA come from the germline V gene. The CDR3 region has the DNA TGCAGCGTTGGGCGGGGCAACTATGGCTACACCTTC. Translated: CSVGRGNYGYTF. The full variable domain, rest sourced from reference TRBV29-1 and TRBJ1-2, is SAVISQKPSRDICQRGTSLTIQCQVDSQVTMMFWYRQQPGQSLTLIATANQGSEATYESGFVIDKFPISRPNLTFSTLTVSNMSPEDSSIYLCSVGRGNYGYTFGSGTRLTVV.

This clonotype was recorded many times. CDR3: CASGLGGTGNTIYF. CDR3 nucleotide sequence: TGTGCTAGTGGTTTAGGGGGTACTGGAAACACCATATATTTT. The chain combines TRBV12-5 with TRBJ1-3; maybe TRBD1 (6 bases). CDR1 and CDR2 (germline): LGHNT, FRNRAP. The CDR3 has 14 residues. V lost 3 bases and J 2 bases, leaving 8 bases between the germline ends.

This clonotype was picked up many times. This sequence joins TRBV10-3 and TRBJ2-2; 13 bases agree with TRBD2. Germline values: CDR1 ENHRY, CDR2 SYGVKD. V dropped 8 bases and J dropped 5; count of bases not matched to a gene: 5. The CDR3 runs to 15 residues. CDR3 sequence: CAIGLAGEETGELFF. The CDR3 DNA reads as TGTGCCATCGGACTAGCGGGAGAGGAGACCGGGGAGCTGTTTTTT.

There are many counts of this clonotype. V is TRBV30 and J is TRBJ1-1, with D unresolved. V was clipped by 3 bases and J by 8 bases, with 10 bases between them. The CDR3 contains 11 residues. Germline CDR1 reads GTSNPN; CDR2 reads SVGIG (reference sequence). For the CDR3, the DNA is TGTGCCTGGAGGTCCTATTCCGAAGCTTTCTTT. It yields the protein CAWRSYSEAFF. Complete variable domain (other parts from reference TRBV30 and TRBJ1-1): SQTIHQWPATLVQPVGSPLSLECTVEGTSNPNLYWYRQAAGRGLQLLFYSVGIGQISSEVPQNLSASRPQDRQFILSSKKLLLSDSGFYLCAWRSYSEAFFGQGTRLTVV.

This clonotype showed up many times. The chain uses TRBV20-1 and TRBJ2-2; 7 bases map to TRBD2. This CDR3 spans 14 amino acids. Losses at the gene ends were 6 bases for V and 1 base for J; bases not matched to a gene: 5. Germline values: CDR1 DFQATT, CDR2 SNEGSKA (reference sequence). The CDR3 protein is CSALRGRNTGELFF. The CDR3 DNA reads TGCAGTGCCCTACGCGGGAGGAACACCGGGGAGCTGTTTTTT.